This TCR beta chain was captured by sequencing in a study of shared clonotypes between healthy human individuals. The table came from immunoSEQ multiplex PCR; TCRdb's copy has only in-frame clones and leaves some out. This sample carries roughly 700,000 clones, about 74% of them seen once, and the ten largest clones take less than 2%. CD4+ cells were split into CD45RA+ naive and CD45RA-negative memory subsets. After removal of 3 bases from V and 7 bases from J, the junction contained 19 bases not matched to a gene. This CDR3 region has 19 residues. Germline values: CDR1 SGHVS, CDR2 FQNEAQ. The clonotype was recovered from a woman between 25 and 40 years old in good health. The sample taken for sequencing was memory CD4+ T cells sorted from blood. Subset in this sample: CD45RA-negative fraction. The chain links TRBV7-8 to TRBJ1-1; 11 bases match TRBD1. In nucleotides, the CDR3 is TGTGCCAGCAGCTTGGCCCGGACAGGGACAGGGGGTGAGAGAGGTGAAGCTTTCTTT. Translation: CASSLARTGTGGERGEAFF.